The 32 T cell receptor beta chains below all came from one sample that was sequenced in a study of T cells in Graves' hyperthyroidism and ophthalmopathy. TCR beta CDR3 region amplification was performed from RNA transcripts. RT-PCR in the first round (using the HTBI primer set) targeted the TCR CDR3. In TCRdb, the multiplex PCR reads were re-called with MiXCR into one record per CDR3 protein. Of approximately 510,000 distinct CDR3 sequences listed, about a fifth are singletons. Source material: blood. These receptors all stem from a man between 18 and 29 years old with Graves' hyperthyroidism.

The chain recombines TRBV7-9 with TRBJ1-2, with D possibly being TRBD1 (5 bases). Germline V gives CDR1 SEHNR, CDR2 FQNEAQ (reference sequence). The CDR3 loop spans 15 amino acids. Trimming left V 5 bases short and J 0 bases short, with 13 bases between. Written as DNA, the CDR3 is TGTGCCAGCAGCCCGGACTACAGGACTAACTATGGCTACACCTTC. Encoded protein: CASSPDYRTNYGYTF.

At least ten counts were recorded for this clonotype. This rearrangement joins TRBV24-1 to TRBJ1-6, with TRBD1 matching 8 bases. The CDR3 loop spans 17 amino acids. CDR1 KGHDR and CDR2 SFDVKD come from the germline V gene. The J segment lost 5 bases and the V segment lost 6 bases, leaving 11 bases of the junction unmatched. DNA for the CDR3: TGTGCCACCAGTAGCAGGGGGCGCGAGATCGATAATTCACCCCTCCACTTT. This sequence encodes CATSSRGREIDNSPLHF.

This clonotype has a count of ten or more. This chain joins TRBV27 and TRBJ2-7; 7 bases line up with TRBD1. Germline trimming cut 4 bases from V and 1 base from J; bases unmatched to any gene: 4. This CDR3 region has 14 residues. CDR1 is MNHEY and CDR2 is SMNVEV in the germline V gene (reference sequence). CDR3 coding DNA: TGTGCCAGCAGTTATAGGGGGCGATCCTACGAGCAGTACTTC. Translated, it gives CASSYRGRSYEQYF.

Many counts were recorded for this clonotype. The CDR3 DNA follows: TGTGCCAGCAGTTTCACCCTTCCGGGAGCACGGTATGGCTACACCTTC. Its protein product is CASSFTLPGARYGYTF. The V and J genes are TRBV12-3 or TRBV12-4 and TRBJ1-2, with no clear D. V was pared by 3 bases and J by 5 bases, with 19 bases between. This CDR3 has 16 amino acids.

This clonotype was observed a few times. The chain has TRBV18 and TRBJ1-1; 7 bases align to TRBD1. The CDR3 is 14 amino acids. Losses at the gene ends were 6 bases for V and 3 bases for J; bases not matched to a gene: 7. Germline V CDR1 and CDR2: KGHSH, LQKENI. For the CDR3, the DNA is TGTGCCAGCTCCCGGGACAGATCTGACACTGAAGCTTTCTTT. As protein: CASSRDRSDTEAFF.

The chain joins TRBV10-2 to TRBJ2-2; D gene uncertain. Between the trimmed V and J ends, which lost 10 bases and 8 bases, there was a span of 8 bases. Looked up from germline, CDR1 is WSHSY and CDR2 is SAAADI. The CDR3 extends over 10 amino acids. The CDR3 coding sequence is TGCGCCACCCGGCTTGGGGAGCTGTTTTTT. It codes for CATRLGELFF.

There are many counts of this clonotype. The J gene is TRBJ2-5, the V gene TRBV6-5; D not resolved. V lost 0 bases to trimming and J lost 2 bases, with 10 bases between them. The CDR3 sequence is 15 residues long. From germline, CDR1 is MNHEY and CDR2 SVGAGI. CDR3 residues: CASSYSVPIQETQYF. The CDR3 coding sequence is TGTGCCAGCAGTTACTCGGTTCCGATACAAGAGACCCAGTACTTC.

This clonotype was picked up many times. V usage is TRBV6-1 and J usage is TRBJ1-1; perhaps TRBD1 as D (5 bases). V lost 4 bases and J 3 bases, leaving 18 bases between the germline ends. This CDR3 has 16 amino acids. The V gene's germline CDR1 is MNHNS and CDR2 SASEGT. CDR3 coding DNA: TGTGCCAGCAGTGGATGGGGAGGAGGGACGTACACTGAAGCTTTCTTT. This translates into CASSGWGGGTYTEAFF.

Many counts were recorded for this clonotype. The genes are TRBV6-1 and TRBJ2-7; D is unresolved. This CDR3 has 13 amino acids. V lost 9 bases to trimming and J lost 1 base, with 13 bases between them. Germline values: CDR1 MNHNS, CDR2 SASEGT. This CDR3 is CARMTVMSYEQYF. The DNA of the CDR3 is TGTGCCAGAATGACGGTGATGTCCTACGAGCAGTACTTC.

In this sample, this clonotype turned up a few times. CDR3 sequence: CASNIGTYTGELFF. Written as DNA, the CDR3 is TGTGCCAGCAACATCGGGACCTACACCGGGGAGCTGTTTTTT. This chain uses TRBV7-2 with TRBJ2-2; D possibly matches TRBD1 or TRBD2 (5 bases each). The CDR3 has 14 amino acids. Germline CDR1 is SGHTA and CDR2 is FQGNSA. Trimming took off 7 bases at V and 3 bases at J, with 12 bases between the two ends.

In regard to this clonotype: A read error may produce the germline difference seen at one junction end. The J gene is TRBJ2-5, the V gene TRBV11-2; 9 bases are a match to TRBD2. The germline CDR1 and CDR2 sequences are SGHAT and FQNNGV. CDR3 size: 15 residues. The CDR3 protein is CASSFLAGLEDTQYF. CDR3 DNA: TGTGCCAGCAGCTTCCTAGCGGGGTTAGAAGACACCCAGTACTTC.

The CDR3 sequence: CASSFLDPGKGYTF. CDR3 sequence (DNA): TGCGCCAGCAGCTTCCTCGACCCGGGGAAAGGCTACACCTTC. The chain carries TRBV5-1 and TRBJ1-2; no clear D gene. Trimming left V 2 bases short and J 8 bases short, with 16 bases between. The CDR3 has 14 residues. Germline loops: CDR1 SGHRS, CDR2 YFSETQ.

This clonotype came up a few times. V and J are TRBV27 and TRBJ2-5; D may be TRBD1 (5 bases). Between the trimmed V and J ends, which lost 2 bases and 1 base, there was a span of 11 bases. This CDR3 has 15 amino acids. Germline V gives CDR1 MNHEY, CDR2 SMNVEV (reference sequence). DNA for the CDR3: TGTGCCAGCAGTTTAAGGTCAGGGCTCCAAGAGACCCAGTACTTC. Amino acids: CASSLRSGLQETQYF.

This clonotype was recorded many times. The J gene is TRBJ1-5, the V gene TRBV6-1, with no clear D. Germline CDR1 is MNHNS and CDR2 is SASEGT. CDR3 length equals 15 residues. With 3 bases removed from V and 1 base from J, the gap between germline ends came to 10 bases. CDR3 sequence: CASSDGAISNQPQHF. CDR3 DNA sequence: TGTGCCAGCAGTGATGGAGCAATAAGCAATCAGCCCCAGCATTTT.

This clonotype was observed a few times. The chain links TRBV7-2 to TRBJ1-2; weak D call: TRBD1 (6 bases). Germline CDR1 SGHTA, CDR2 FQGNSA. Trimming shortened V by 5 bases and J by 2 bases, and 12 bases separated the two germline ends. The CDR3 is 14 residues long. CDR3 residues: CASSPPDSNYGYTF. CDR3 nucleotides: TGTGCCAGCAGCCCCCCGGACAGCAACTATGGCTACACCTTC.

This clonotype was seen many times. The CDR3 DNA reads TGCAGCGTTGTGGGGACAGGACCTTCCTACGAGCAGTACTTC. Its translation is CSVVGTGPSYEQYF. The chain recombines TRBV29-1 with TRBJ2-7, with TRBD1 matching 8 bases. V dropped 4 bases and J dropped 1; count of bases not matched to a gene: 6. The germline V gene encodes CDR1 SQVTM and CDR2 ANQGSEA. There are 14 residues in the CDR3.

This clonotype showed up just a few times. The chain combines TRBV15 with TRBJ2-3; 7 positions agree with TRBD2. The CDR3 sequence is 12 residues long. The V and J ends lost 1 base and 14 bases, in that order; junction bases with no gene match: 6. Germline lookup yields CDR1 LNHNV and CDR2 YYDKDF (reference sequence). The CDR3 loop is CATSRVSGDPYF. CDR3 sequence (DNA): TGTGCCACCAGCAGAGTGAGCGGGGATCCGTATTTT.

This clonotype came up many times. This chain connects TRBV28 to TRBJ1-1; perhaps TRBD1 as D (6 bases). In germline, CDR1 is MDHEN, CDR2 SYDVKM. The CDR3 is made up of 14 amino acids. The V gene lost 6 bases and the J gene lost 0 bases, with 11 bases spanning the gap. The CDR3 nucleotides are TGTGCCAGCAGACAGGGTTTAATGAACACTGAAGCTTTCTTT. This gives the protein CASRQGLMNTEAFF. Full variable domain (missing parts from reference TRBV28 and TRBJ1-1): DVKVTQSSRYLVKRTGEKVFLECVQDMDHENMFWYRQDPGLGLRLIYFSYDVKMKEKGDIPEGYSVSREKKERFSLILESASTNQTSMYLCASRQGLMNTEAFFGQGTRLTVV.

The chain combines TRBV19 with TRBJ2-7, with D possibly being TRBD1 or TRBD2 (5 bases each). This CDR3 contains 15 residues. V shed 9 bases and J shed 6 bases, with 24 bases lying between them. CDR1 is LNHDA and CDR2 is SQIVND in the germline V gene (reference sequence). CDR3: CASKWSDGAPSEQYF. For the CDR3, the DNA is TGTGCCAGCAAGTGGTCGGACGGGGCGCCTAGCGAGCAGTACTTC.

This clonotype has at least ten counts. V is TRBV28 and J is TRBJ1-2; no clear D gene. Germline V gene data show CDR1 as MDHEN and CDR2 as SYDVKM. The CDR3 runs to 15 residues. V dropped 3 bases and J dropped 3 bases, with 14 bases sitting between them. This CDR3 is CASSFRARRYYGYTF. Here the CDR3 DNA reads TGTGCCAGCAGTTTCCGTGCCAGACGGTACTATGGCTACACCTTC.

This clonotype came up a few times. The chain combines TRBV12-5 with TRBJ2-1, with 15 bases that match TRBD2. The CDR3 runs to 21 residues. The germline V gene encodes CDR1 LGHNT and CDR2 FRNRAP. Germline trimming cut 0 bases from V and 0 bases from J; bases unmatched to any gene: 9. CDR3 sequence reads: CASGLVPGTSGGPSSYNEQFF. Written as DNA, the CDR3 is TGTGCTAGTGGTTTGGTCCCCGGGACTAGCGGGGGGCCGAGCTCCTACAATGAGCAGTTCTTC.

The J gene is TRBJ1-2, the V gene TRBV12-3 or TRBV12-4; D is unclear. This CDR3 region has 12 residues. V lost 6 bases and J 7 bases, leaving 12 bases between the germline ends. CDR3 protein: CASRPDLRGYTF. In DNA form, the CDR3 reads TGTGCCAGCAGACCGGACCTGCGTGGCTACACCTTC.

This clonotype appeared many times. This chain uses TRBV20-1 with TRBJ1-5; 8 bases are a match to TRBD1. The germline CDR1 and CDR2 sequences are DFQATT and SNEGSKA (reference sequence). This CDR3 region has 15 residues. The V segment lost 6 bases and the J segment 1 base; nucleotides outside the gene matches: 8. CDR3 sequence: CSALTGARSNQPQHF. The CDR3 region has the DNA TGCAGTGCGTTGACAGGGGCGAGGAGCAATCAGCCCCAGCATTTT.

The rearrangement links TRBV12-3 or TRBV12-4 to TRBJ2-7; D uncertain. With 5 bases removed from V and 0 bases from J, the gap between germline ends came to 11 bases. The CDR3 is 14 amino acids. The CDR3: CASSHFGSSYEQYF. For the CDR3, the DNA is TGTGCCAGCAGTCATTTCGGAAGCTCCTACGAGCAGTACTTC.

This clonotype appeared many times. This chain joins TRBV29-1 and TRBJ1-5; D is unclear. V gave up 6 bases and J gave up 1 base, with 7 bases separating them. Germline CDR1 is SQVTM and CDR2 is ANQGSEA. The CDR3 covers 12 residues. CDR3 residues: CSVMGSNQPQHF. As DNA, the CDR3 is TGCAGCGTCATGGGCAGCAATCAGCCCCAGCATTTT.

This clonotype was seen repeatedly, ten times or more. The CDR3 DNA reads TGTGCCAGTAGTAGTCCGGGCTTTATAGACGAGCAGTACTTC. It is translated as CASSSPGFIDEQYF. The chain recombines TRBV19 with TRBJ2-7, with D unclear. Germline CDR1 reads LNHDA; CDR2 reads SQIVND (reference sequence). The CDR3 totals 14 residues. Between the trimmed V and J ends, which lost 4 bases and 5 bases, there was a span of 15 bases.

This clonotype was recorded many times. This sequence joins TRBV7-9 and TRBJ1-2, with 8 bases that match TRBD1. V lost 4 bases to trimming and J lost 4 bases; unmatched junction nucleotides: 5. CDR3 size: 14 residues. The germline gives CDR1 SEHNR, CDR2 FQNEAQ (reference sequence). CDR3 DNA: TGTGCCAGCAGCTCCGGGACAGGATTCTATGGCTACACCTTC. Encoded protein: CASSSGTGFYGYTF.

In its sample, this clonotype was seen many times. The rearrangement links TRBV12-3 or TRBV12-4 to TRBJ1-1, with D uncertain. CDR3 length: 12 amino acids. V dropped 6 bases and J dropped 6 bases, with 11 bases sitting between them. CDR3 protein: CASSSIVAEAFF. The CDR3 region has the DNA TGTGCCAGCAGCTCCATAGTAGCTGAAGCTTTCTTT.

In its sample, this clonotype was seen many times. The chain employs TRBV6-5 and TRBJ2-7, with 7 bases identical to TRBD1. With V trimmed by 6 bases and J by 3 bases, 17 bases remained unmatched. Germline V gene lookup returns CDR1 MNHEY and CDR2 SVGAGI. This CDR3 is 17 amino acids long. The CDR3 DNA is TGTGCCAGCAGGATAACCGGTAACAGGGGAGTCGGCTACGAGCAGTACTTC. This encodes CASRITGNRGVGYEQYF.

This clonotype turned up a few times. The chain carries TRBV10-1 and TRBJ1-2; a possible D gene is TRBD1 (5 bases). Trimming removed 4 bases from V and 0 bases from J, with 9 bases in between. This CDR3 has 14 amino acids. Germline V lookup: CDR1 WNHNN, CDR2 SYGVQD (reference sequence). In nucleotides, the CDR3 is TGCGCCAGCAGTGCAAGGGACCCTAACTATGGCTACACCTTC. Its protein product is CASSARDPNYGYTF.

The sample holds a few counts of this clonotype. V gene TRBV6-1 combines with J gene TRBJ1-5; D not certain. The germline V and J ends were trimmed by 5 bases and 6 bases, with 14 bases remaining between them. The germline V gene has CDR1 MNHNS and CDR2 SASEGT. The CDR3 spans 14 residues. CDR3 nucleotide sequence: TGTGCCAGCAGTCTGACAAGGGCTGGTCAGCCCCAGCATTTT. Protein: CASSLTRAGQPQHF.

This clonotype came up many times. V and J are TRBV12-3 or TRBV12-4 and TRBJ2-7, with TRBD2 matching 10 bases. V was pared by 8 bases and J by 4 bases, with 5 bases of the junction left unmatched. This CDR3 is 13 amino acids long. The CDR3 sequence: CASASGGAYEQYF. CDR3 DNA: TGTGCCAGCGCGAGCGGGGGGGCTTACGAGCAGTACTTC.